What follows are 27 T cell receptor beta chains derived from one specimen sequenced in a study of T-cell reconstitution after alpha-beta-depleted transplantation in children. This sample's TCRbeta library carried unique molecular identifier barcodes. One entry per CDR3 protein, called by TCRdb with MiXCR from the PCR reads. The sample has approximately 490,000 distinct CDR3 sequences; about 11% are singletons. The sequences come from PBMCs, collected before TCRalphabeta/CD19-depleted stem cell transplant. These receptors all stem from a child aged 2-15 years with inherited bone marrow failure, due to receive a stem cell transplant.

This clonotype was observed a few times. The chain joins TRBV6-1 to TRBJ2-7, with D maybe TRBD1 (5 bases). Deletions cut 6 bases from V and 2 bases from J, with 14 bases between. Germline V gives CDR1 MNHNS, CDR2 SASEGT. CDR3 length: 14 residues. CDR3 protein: CASSTGNFAYEQYF. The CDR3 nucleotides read TGTGCCAGCAGCACAGGTAACTTCGCCTACGAGCAGTACTTC.

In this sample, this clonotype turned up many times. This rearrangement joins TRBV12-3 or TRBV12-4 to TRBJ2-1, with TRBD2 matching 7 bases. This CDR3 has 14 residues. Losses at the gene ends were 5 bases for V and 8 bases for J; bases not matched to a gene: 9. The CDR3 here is CASSPWEGSDEQFF. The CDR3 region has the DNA TGTGCCAGCAGTCCCTGGGAGGGTAGCGATGAGCAGTTCTTC.

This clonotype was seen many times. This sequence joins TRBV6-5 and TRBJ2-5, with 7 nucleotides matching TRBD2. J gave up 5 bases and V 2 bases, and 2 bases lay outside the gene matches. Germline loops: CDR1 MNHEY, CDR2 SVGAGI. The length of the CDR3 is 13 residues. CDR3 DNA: TGTGCCAGCAGTTACGGGGAGGGGGAGACCCAGTACTTC. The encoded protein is CASSYGEGETQYF.

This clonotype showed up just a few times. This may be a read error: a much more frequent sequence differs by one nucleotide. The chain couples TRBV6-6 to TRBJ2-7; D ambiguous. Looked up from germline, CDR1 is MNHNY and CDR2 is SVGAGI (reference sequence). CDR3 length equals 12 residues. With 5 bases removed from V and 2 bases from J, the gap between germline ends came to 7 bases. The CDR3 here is CASSRATYEQYF. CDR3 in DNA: TGTGCCAGCAGTCGGGCCACCTACGAGCAGTACTTC.

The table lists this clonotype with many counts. CDR3 DNA sequence: TGTGCCAGCAGTTTTGGGCCCCGGTCGGGCTACACCTTC. Residues: CASSFGPRSGYTF. The V gene is TRBV12-3 or TRBV12-4, the J gene TRBJ1-2; D unclear. The CDR3 contains 13 residues. The V end was cut by 3 bases, the J end by 8 bases, with 13 bases between.

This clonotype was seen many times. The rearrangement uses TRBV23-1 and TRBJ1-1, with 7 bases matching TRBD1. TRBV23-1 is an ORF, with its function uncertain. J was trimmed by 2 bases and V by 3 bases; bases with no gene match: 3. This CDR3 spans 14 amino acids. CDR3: CASSQRDSNTEAFF. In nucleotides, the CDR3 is TGCGCCAGCAGTCAGAGGGACAGCAACACTGAAGCTTTCTTT.

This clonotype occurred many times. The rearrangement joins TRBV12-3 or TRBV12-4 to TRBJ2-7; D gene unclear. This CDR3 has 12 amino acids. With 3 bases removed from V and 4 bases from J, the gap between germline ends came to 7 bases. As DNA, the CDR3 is TGTGCCAGCAGTTTTTCCCAGTACGAGCAGTACTTC. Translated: CASSFSQYEQYF.

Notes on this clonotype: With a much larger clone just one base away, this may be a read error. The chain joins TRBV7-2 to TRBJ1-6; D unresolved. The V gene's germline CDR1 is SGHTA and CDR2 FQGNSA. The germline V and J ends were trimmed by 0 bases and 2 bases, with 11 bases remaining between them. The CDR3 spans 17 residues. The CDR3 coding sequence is TGTGCCAGCAGCTTAGCTCCCATGGGAACCTATAATTCACCCCTCCACTTT. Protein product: CASSLAPMGTYNSPLHF.

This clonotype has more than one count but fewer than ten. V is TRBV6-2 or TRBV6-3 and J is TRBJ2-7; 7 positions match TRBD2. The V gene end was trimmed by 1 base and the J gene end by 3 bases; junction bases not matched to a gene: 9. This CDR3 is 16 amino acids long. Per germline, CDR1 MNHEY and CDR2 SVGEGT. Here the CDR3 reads CASSYFGPSGDYEQYF. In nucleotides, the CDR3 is TGTGCCAGCAGTTACTTTGGCCCTAGCGGAGACTACGAGCAGTACTTC.

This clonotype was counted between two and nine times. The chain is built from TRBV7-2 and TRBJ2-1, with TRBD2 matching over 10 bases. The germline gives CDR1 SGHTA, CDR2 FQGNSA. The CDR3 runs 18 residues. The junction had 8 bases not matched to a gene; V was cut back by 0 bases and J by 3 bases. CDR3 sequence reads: CASSLAASGRGGYNEQFF. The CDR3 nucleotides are TGTGCCAGCAGCTTAGCGGCTAGCGGGAGAGGGGGCTACAATGAGCAGTTCTTC. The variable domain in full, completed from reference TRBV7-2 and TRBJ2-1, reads GAGVSQSPSNKVTEKGKDVELRCDPISGHTALYWYRQSLGQGLEFLIYFQGNSAPDKSGLPSDRFSAERTGGSVSTLTIQRTQQEDSAVYLCASSLAASGRGGYNEQFFGPGTRLTVL.

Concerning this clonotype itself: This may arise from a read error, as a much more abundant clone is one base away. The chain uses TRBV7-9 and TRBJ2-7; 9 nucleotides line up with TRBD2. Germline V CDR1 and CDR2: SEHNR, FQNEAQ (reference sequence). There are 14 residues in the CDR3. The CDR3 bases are TGTGCCAGCAGCATAGCGGGAGTGCCAGGAGAGCAGTACTTC. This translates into CASSIAGVPGEQYF.

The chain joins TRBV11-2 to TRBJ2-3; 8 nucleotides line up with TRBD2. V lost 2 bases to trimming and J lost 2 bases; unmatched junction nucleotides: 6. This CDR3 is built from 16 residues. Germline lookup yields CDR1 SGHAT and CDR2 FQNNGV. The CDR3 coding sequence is TGTGCCAGCAGCTTACTTGGCGGGAGGACCACAGATACGCAGTATTTT. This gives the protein CASSLLGGRTTDTQYF.

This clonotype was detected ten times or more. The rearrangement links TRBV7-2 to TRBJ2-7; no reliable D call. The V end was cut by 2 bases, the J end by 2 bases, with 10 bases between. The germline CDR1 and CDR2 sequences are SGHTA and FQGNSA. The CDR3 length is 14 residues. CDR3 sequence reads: CASSLHSSTYEQYF. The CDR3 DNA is TGTGCCAGCAGCTTACACTCCAGTACCTACGAGCAGTACTTC.

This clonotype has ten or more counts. Written as DNA, the CDR3 is TGTGCCAGCAGTTACCGGAGCAGGACAGGGGACGAGCAGTACTTC. Encoded protein: CASSYRSRTGDEQYF. The V gene is TRBV6-5, the J gene TRBJ2-7; 9 bases fit TRBD1. With 2 bases clipped from V and 5 bases from J, the junction kept 7 bases outside the gene matches. The CDR3 is 15 amino acids. Germline CDR1 is MNHEY and CDR2 is SVGAGI.

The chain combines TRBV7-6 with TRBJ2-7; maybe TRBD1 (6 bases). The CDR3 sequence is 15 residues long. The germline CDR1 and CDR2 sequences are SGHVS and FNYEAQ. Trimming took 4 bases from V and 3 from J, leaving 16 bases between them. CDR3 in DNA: TGTGCCAGCAGCTGCACAGGGATGCTAGACTACGAGCAGTACTTC. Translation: CASSCTGMLDYEQYF.

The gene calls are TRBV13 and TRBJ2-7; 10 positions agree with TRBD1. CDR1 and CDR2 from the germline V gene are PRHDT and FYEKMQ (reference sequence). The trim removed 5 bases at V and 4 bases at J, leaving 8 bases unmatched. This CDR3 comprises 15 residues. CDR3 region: CASSPPDRGIYEQYF. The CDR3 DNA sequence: TGTGCCAGCAGCCCGCCGGACAGGGGGATTTACGAGCAGTACTTC.

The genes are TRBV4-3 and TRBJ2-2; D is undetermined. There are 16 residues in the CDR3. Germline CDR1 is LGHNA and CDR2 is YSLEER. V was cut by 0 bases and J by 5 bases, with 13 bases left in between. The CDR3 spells CASSQEVRWATGELFF. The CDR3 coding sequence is TGCGCCAGCAGCCAAGAAGTTCGTTGGGCAACCGGGGAGCTGTTTTTT.

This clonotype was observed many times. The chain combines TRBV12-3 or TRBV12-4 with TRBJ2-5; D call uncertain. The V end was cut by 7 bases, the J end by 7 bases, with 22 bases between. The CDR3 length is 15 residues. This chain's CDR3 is CASTSPGVGPVTQYF. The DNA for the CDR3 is TGTGCCAGCACCTCTCCGGGCGTCGGACCCGTGACCCAGTACTTC.

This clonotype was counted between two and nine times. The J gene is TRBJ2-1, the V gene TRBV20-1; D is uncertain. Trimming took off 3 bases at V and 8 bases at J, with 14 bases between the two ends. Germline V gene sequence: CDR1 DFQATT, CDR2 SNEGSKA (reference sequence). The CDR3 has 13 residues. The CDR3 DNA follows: TGCAGTGCTAGCAGCAACACACGGGATGAGCAGTTCTTC. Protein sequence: CSASSNTRDEQFF.

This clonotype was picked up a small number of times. The chain's CDR3 is CSAAQGEAYEQYF. The CDR3 nucleotides read TGCAGTGCTGCGCAGGGGGAGGCCTACGAGCAGTACTTC. The chain links TRBV20-1 to TRBJ2-7; possible D gene TRBD1, 7 bases. The CDR3 sequence is 13 residues long. CDR1 and CDR2 from the germline V gene are DFQATT and SNEGSKA (reference sequence). Trimming left V 5 bases short and J 2 bases short, with 13 bases between.

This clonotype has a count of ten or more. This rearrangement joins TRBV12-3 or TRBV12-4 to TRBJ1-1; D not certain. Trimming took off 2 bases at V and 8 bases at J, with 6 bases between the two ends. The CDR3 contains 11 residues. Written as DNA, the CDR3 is TGTGCCAGCAGTTTACTAAGGGAAGCTTTCTTT. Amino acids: CASSLLREAFF.

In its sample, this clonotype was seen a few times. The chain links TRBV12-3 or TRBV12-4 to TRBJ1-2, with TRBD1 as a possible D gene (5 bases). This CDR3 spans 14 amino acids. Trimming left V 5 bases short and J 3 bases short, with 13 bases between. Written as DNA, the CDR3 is TGTGCCAGCAGTATACAGGTTAGGGACTATGGCTACACCTTC. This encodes CASSIQVRDYGYTF.

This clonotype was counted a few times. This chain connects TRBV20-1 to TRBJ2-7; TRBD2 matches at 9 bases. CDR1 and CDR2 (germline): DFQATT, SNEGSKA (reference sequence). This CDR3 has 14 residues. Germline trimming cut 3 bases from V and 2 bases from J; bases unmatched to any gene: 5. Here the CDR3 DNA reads TGCAGTGCTAGCGCGGCTAGCGGGGCCTACGAGCAGTACTTC. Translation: CSASAASGAYEQYF.

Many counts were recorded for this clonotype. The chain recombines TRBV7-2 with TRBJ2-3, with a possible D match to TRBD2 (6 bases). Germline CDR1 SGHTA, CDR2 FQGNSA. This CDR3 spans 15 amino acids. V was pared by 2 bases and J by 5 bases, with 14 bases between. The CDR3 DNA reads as TGTGCCAGCAGCTTATTACCGGGAGCAATAGATACGCAGTATTTT. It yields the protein CASSLLPGAIDTQYF.

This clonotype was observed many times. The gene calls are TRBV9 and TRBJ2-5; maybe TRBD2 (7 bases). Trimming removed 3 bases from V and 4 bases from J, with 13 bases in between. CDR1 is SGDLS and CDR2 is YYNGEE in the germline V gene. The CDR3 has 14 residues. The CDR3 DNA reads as TGTGCCAGCAGCGCCACCGGGGGGCTAGAGACCCAGTACTTC. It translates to CASSATGGLETQYF.

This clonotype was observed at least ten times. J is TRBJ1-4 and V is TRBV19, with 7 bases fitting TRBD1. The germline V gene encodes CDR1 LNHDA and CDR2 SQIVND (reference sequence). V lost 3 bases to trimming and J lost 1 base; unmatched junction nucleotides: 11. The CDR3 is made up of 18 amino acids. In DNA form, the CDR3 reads TGTGCCAGTAGTATCGGATGGACAGGCCCTGGAACTAATGAAAAACTGTTTTTT. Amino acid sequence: CASSIGWTGPGTNEKLFF.

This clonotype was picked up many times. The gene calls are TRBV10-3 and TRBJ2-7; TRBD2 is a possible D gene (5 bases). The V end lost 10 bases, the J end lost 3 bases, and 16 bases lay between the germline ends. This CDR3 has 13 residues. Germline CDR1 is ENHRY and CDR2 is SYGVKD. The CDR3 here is CATALGMGYEQYF. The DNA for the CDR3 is TGTGCCACCGCACTCGGGATGGGCTACGAGCAGTACTTC.